This T cell receptor beta chain was recovered during a study of T cell changes during pregnancy in multiple sclerosis. Comments on this clone: At one of its ends the junction is not consistent with the germline gene, which may arise from a read error.

Clones were sequenced by immunoSEQ multiplex PCR, and TCRdb holds only the in-frame ones, with some missing. Of fewer than 60,000 clones in the sample, about 91% were seen once. The CDR3 covers 13 residues. Per germline, CDR1 SSHAT and CDR2 FNYEAQ (reference sequence). The sample consisted of CD8+ T cells from peripheral blood mononuclear cells, taken after pregnancy. The chain recombines TRBV7-7 with TRBJ2-1, with D possibly TRBD1 on 5 matching bases. This sequence was found in a female donor with multiple sclerosis, enrolled in a pregnancy study. CDR3 nucleotides: TGTGCTAGCAGCCAGACCTGGGGCGATGAGCAGTTCTTC. Translating it yields CASSQTWGDEQFF.